This TCR beta chain was recorded in a study of T cell responses to AZD1222 COVID-19 vaccine. Study-wide findings and caveats: Of the AZD1222 recipients, only 5 or 6 were seropositive at baseline. Of spike-specific TCRs, nearly half reportedly target regions left unmutated in variants.

TCRdb keeps only in-frame clones here, not all; method: immunoSEQ multiplex PCR. The data show around 130,000 clones, about 94% seen once. The CDR3 consists of 16 residues. Losses at the gene ends were 4 bases for V and 2 bases for J; bases not matched to a gene: 8. Germline CDR1 reads LGHNA; CDR2 reads YNFKEQ. Turning to this clone: Its antigen is not known.

This rearrangement joins TRBV4-2 to TRBJ2-5; 9 nucleotides line up with TRBD2. The specimen was peripheral blood, collected on day 0 of AZD1222 vaccination. This TCR was sampled from an adult in good health. The CDR3 protein is CASSLNRLAEQETQYF. In DNA form, the CDR3 reads TGTGCCAGCAGCCTTAATAGACTAGCGGAACAAGAGACCCAGTACTTC.